Listed below are T cell receptor beta chains from one sample, sequenced in a study of T cells in Graves' hyperthyroidism and ophthalmopathy. MiXCR was run by TCRdb on the multiplex PCR reads, yielding one entry per CDR3 protein. The sample records roughly 500,000 distinct CDR3 sequences, 40% to 55% being singletons. Sequencing was performed on peripheral blood or thyroid tissue (not recorded which). The source of these receptors is an adult woman with Graves' disease, either hyperthyroidism or ophthalmopathy (not recorded which). Both conserved end residues are part of each CDR3. D genes are given only for firm matches. Clone size, where shown, is once, few, many, or a class for clones that have expanded.

J gene: TRBJ1-2
D gene: .
V gene: TRBV4-1
clone size: .
CDR3 DNA: TGCGCCAGCAGCCAAGGGGTCCGGGAGCCCTATGGCTACACCTTC
CDR3 protein: CASSQGVREPYGYTF

J gene: TRBJ1-4
D gene: TRBD1
V gene: TRBV7-2
clone size: few
CDR3 DNA: TGTGCCAGCAGCTTAGGTCCATTGGGACAGGGGACGAATGAAAAACTGTTTTTT
CDR3 protein: CASSLGPLGQGTNEKLFF

J gene: TRBJ2-5
D gene: TRBD2
V gene: TRBV20-1
clone size: once
CDR3 DNA: TGCAGTGCTAGGCTAGCGGGATCGACCCAGTACTTC
CDR3 protein: CSARLAGSTQYF

J gene: TRBJ1-2
D gene: .
V gene: TRBV19
clone size: .
CDR3 DNA: TGTGCCAGTAGTATACAGAGCTTCTATGGCTACACCTTC
CDR3 protein: CASSIQSFYGYTF

J gene: TRBJ2-7
D gene: .
V gene: TRBV10-3
clone size: .
CDR3 DNA: TGTGCCAGCAGCTTAGGCAGCGGGCCTACCTACGAGCAGTACTTC
CDR3 protein: CASSLGSGPTYEQYF

J gene: TRBJ1-6
D gene: TRBD1
V gene: TRBV2
clone size: .
CDR3 DNA: TGTGCCAGCGTCGGGACAGAAATCTCACCCCTCCACTTT
CDR3 protein: CASVGTEISPLHF

J gene: TRBJ2-7
D gene: TRBD2
V gene: TRBV20-1
clone size: .
CDR3 DNA: TGCAGTGCTAGCGCGGGAGTCCCCTTCGGAACCTACGAGCAGTACTTC
CDR3 protein: CSASAGVPFGTYEQYF

J gene: TRBJ1-1
D gene: .
V gene: TRBV7-2
clone size: .
CDR3 DNA: TGTGCCAGCAGCTTAACCCCGGGCGGGGGTGAAGCTTTCTTT
CDR3 protein: CASSLTPGGGEAFF

J gene: TRBJ1-2
D gene: .
V gene: TRBV12-3/TRBV12-4
clone size: .
CDR3 DNA: TGTGCCAGCAGTCAGTCGGGAGGCAGTGGCTACACCTTC
CDR3 protein: CASSQSGGSGYTF

J gene: TRBJ2-7
D gene: TRBD2
V gene: TRBV5-1
clone size: few
CDR3 DNA: TGCGCCAGCAGCTTAAGTAGCGGGAGGACCGTAAGCTCCTACAATGAGCAGTACTTC
CDR3 protein: CASSLSSGRTVSSYNEQYF

J gene: TRBJ1-3
D gene: .
V gene: TRBV5-1
clone size: .
CDR3 DNA: TGCGCCAGCAGGTTAGGTGAGGCCAACGGAAACACCATATATTTT
CDR3 protein: CASRLGEANGNTIYF

J gene: TRBJ2-7
D gene: .
V gene: TRBV6-5
clone size: many
CDR3 DNA: TGTGCCAGCAGTTACTCGCCCGGGACTCCTACGGGGGAGCAGTACTTC
CDR3 protein: CASSYSPGTPTGEQYF

J gene: TRBJ1-2
D gene: .
V gene: TRBV29-1
clone size: few
CDR3 DNA: TGCAGCGTTGAAGGGGGTTCGGTAAAAAGCTACACCTTC
CDR3 protein: CSVEGGSVKSYTF

J gene: TRBJ1-2
D gene: TRBD1
V gene: TRBV5-1
clone size: many
CDR3 DNA: TGCGCCAGCAGCTATGACAGGGAGTTCGGTGGCTACACCTTC
CDR3 protein: CASSYDREFGGYTF

J gene: TRBJ1-6
D gene: TRBD1
V gene: TRBV20-1
clone size: many
CDR3 DNA: TGCAGTGCTCGACCCGGACAGGGGATGGGTCATAATTCACCCCTCCACTTT
CDR3 protein: CSARPGQGMGHNSPLHF

J gene: TRBJ2-5
D gene: .
V gene: TRBV7-6
clone size: .
CDR3 DNA: TGTGCCAGCAGCTTACGGGGGCCTCCGAAGACCCAGTACTTC
CDR3 protein: CASSLRGPPKTQYF

J gene: TRBJ2-2
D gene: .
V gene: TRBV20-1
clone size: .
CDR3 DNA: TGCAGTGCTTTTAAGGGTACCGGGGAGCTGTTTTTT
CDR3 protein: CSAFKGTGELFF

J gene: TRBJ2-7
D gene: .
V gene: TRBV10-3
clone size: once
CDR3 DNA: TGTGCCATCAAAGCCGGACAGATCTCCTACGAGCAGTACTTC
CDR3 protein: CAIKAGQISYEQYF

J gene: TRBJ1-1
D gene: .
V gene: TRBV7-9
clone size: .
CDR3 DNA: TGTGCCAGCAGCCCCCCTTCGGGTCAAGGGACTGAAGCTTTCTTT
CDR3 protein: CASSPPSGQGTEAFF

J gene: TRBJ2-7
D gene: TRBD1
V gene: TRBV7-9
clone size: .
CDR3 DNA: TGTGCCAGCAGCCCGACTGACAGGGCCCGCGAGCAGTACTTC
CDR3 protein: CASSPTDRAREQYF

J gene: TRBJ2-5
D gene: TRBD2
V gene: TRBV29-1
clone size: .
CDR3 DNA: TGCAGCGCCCTGGGCGGGGGGGAGACCCAGTACTTC
CDR3 protein: CSALGGGETQYF

J gene: TRBJ1-6
D gene: .
V gene: TRBV6-5
clone size: many
CDR3 DNA: TGTGCCAGCAGCCAAGACCCAGCGGGTGCTAATTCACCCCTCCACTTT
CDR3 protein: CASSQDPAGANSPLHF

J gene: TRBJ2-5
D gene: TRBD1
V gene: TRBV19
clone size: .
CDR3 DNA: TGTGCTAGAGAAGGACAGGGCGGGACCCAGTACTTC
CDR3 protein: CAREGQGGTQYF

J gene: TRBJ1-2
D gene: TRBD1
V gene: TRBV12-3/TRBV12-4
clone size: many
CDR3 DNA: TGTGCCAGCAGTTTACCGGACAGGGGACGGTCTGGCTACACCTTC
CDR3 protein: CASSLPDRGRSGYTF

J gene: TRBJ2-2
D gene: .
V gene: TRBV10-2
clone size: .
CDR3 DNA: TGCGCCAGCACGTTTGGGGGAAACACCGGGGAGCTGTTTTTT
CDR3 protein: CASTFGGNTGELFF

J gene: TRBJ1-2
D gene: TRBD1
V gene: TRBV27
clone size: .
CDR3 DNA: TGTGCCAGCAGTTCTTCACAGGGGCGCGATGGCTACACCTTC
CDR3 protein: CASSSSQGRDGYTF

J gene: TRBJ2-7
D gene: .
V gene: TRBV30
clone size: .
CDR3 DNA: TGTGCCTGGAGTGAGGTGGGAGCACAGAGTCACTTC
CDR3 protein: CAWSEVGAQSHF

J gene: TRBJ2-7
D gene: .
V gene: TRBV28
clone size: .
CDR3 DNA: TGTGCCAGCAGCACTTCTACCGGGCCGACCAACTACGAGCAGTACTTC
CDR3 protein: CASSTSTGPTNYEQYF

J gene: TRBJ2-2
D gene: .
V gene: TRBV20-1
clone size: many
CDR3 DNA: TGCAGTGCTAGTTCGGGTATCACCGGGGAGCTGTTTTTT
CDR3 protein: CSASSGITGELFF

J gene: TRBJ1-6
D gene: .
V gene: TRBV2
clone size: .
CDR3 DNA: TGTGCCAGCGAGGAGGGGGGCGAATATTCACCCCTCCACTTT
CDR3 protein: CASEEGGEYSPLHF

J gene: TRBJ2-1
D gene: TRBD1
V gene: TRBV29-1
clone size: .
CDR3 DNA: TGCAGCGTCGACAGAGACAGGGGAAGGTCCTACAATGAGCAGTTCTTC
CDR3 protein: CSVDRDRGRSYNEQFF

J gene: TRBJ2-2
D gene: .
V gene: TRBV9
clone size: many
CDR3 DNA: TGTGCCAGCAGCGTAGGGCGAACCTCCACCGGGGAGCTGTTTTTT
CDR3 protein: CASSVGRTSTGELFF

J gene: TRBJ1-2
D gene: .
V gene: TRBV10-3
clone size: few
CDR3 DNA: TGTGCCACCGAGGGGACCGGCTATGGCTACACCTTC
CDR3 protein: CATEGTGYGYTF

J gene: TRBJ1-1
D gene: .
V gene: TRBV20-1
clone size: many
CDR3 DNA: TGCAGTGCTAGATTACGGGGAGCGGACACTGAAGCTTTCTTT
CDR3 protein: CSARLRGADTEAFF

J gene: TRBJ2-7
D gene: TRBD2
V gene: TRBV20-1
clone size: .
CDR3 DNA: TGCAGTGCTAGTGCTAGCGGGCAGAGCTCCTACGAGCAGTACTTC
CDR3 protein: CSASASGQSSYEQYF

J gene: TRBJ2-5
D gene: TRBD2
V gene: TRBV6-1
clone size: .
CDR3 DNA: TGTGCCAGCAGGCTCTCCCTAGCGGGAGTAAAGACCCAGTACTTC
CDR3 protein: CASRLSLAGVKTQYF

J gene: TRBJ1-2
D gene: .
V gene: TRBV29-1
clone size: .
CDR3 DNA: TGCAGCGTTTGGGGAGAGGGGGGGCTTCATGGCTACACCTTC
CDR3 protein: CSVWGEGGLHGYTF

J gene: TRBJ2-5
D gene: .
V gene: TRBV2
clone size: .
CDR3 DNA: TGTGCCAGCAGAAGAAGGGGGGCGCAAGGGGGGCAAGAGACCCAGTACTTC
CDR3 protein: CASRRRGAQGGQETQYF

J gene: TRBJ1-5
D gene: TRBD1
V gene: TRBV6-2/TRBV6-3
clone size: .
CDR3 DNA: TGTGCCAGCAGTCGAACAGGGGGCAATCGGCCCCAGCATTTT
CDR3 protein: CASSRTGGNRPQHF

J gene: TRBJ1-4
D gene: .
V gene: TRBV20-1
clone size: many
CDR3 DNA: TGCAGTGCCAAGATTTCCGAAAGGGGGTTTAGTGAAAAACTGTTTTTT
CDR3 protein: CSAKISERGFSEKLFF

J gene: TRBJ1-2
D gene: .
V gene: TRBV9
clone size: .
CDR3 DNA: TGTGCCAGCGCGAGGGGAGGGGTAGTTGCTAACTATGGCTACACCTTC
CDR3 protein: CASARGGVVANYGYTF

J gene: TRBJ1-5
D gene: .
V gene: TRBV19
clone size: .
CDR3 DNA: TGTGCCAGTGCTCCCCTTACTAATCAGCCCCAGCATTTT
CDR3 protein: CASAPLTNQPQHF

J gene: TRBJ1-1
D gene: TRBD1
V gene: TRBV5-1
clone size: .
CDR3 DNA: TGCGCCAGCAGCCAGGGACAGGGCCATGGCTACACTGAAGCTTTCTTT
CDR3 protein: CASSQGQGHGYTEAFF

J gene: TRBJ2-2
D gene: .
V gene: TRBV10-3
clone size: once
CDR3 DNA: TGTGCCATCAGTATGGACGCGCAGGTCGACACCGGGGAGCTGTTTTTT
CDR3 protein: CAISMDAQVDTGELFF

J gene: TRBJ1-5
D gene: TRBD1
V gene: TRBV7-2
clone size: .
CDR3 DNA: TGTGCCAGCAGCATAACAGGGGAACAGCCCCAGCATTTT
CDR3 protein: CASSITGEQPQHF

J gene: TRBJ1-2
D gene: .
V gene: TRBV20-1
clone size: .
CDR3 DNA: TGCAGTGCTTATACCCGGGACACTTCCGGGAGAAACTATGGCTACACCTTC
CDR3 protein: CSAYTRDTSGRNYGYTF

J gene: TRBJ1-2
D gene: .
V gene: TRBV12-3/TRBV12-4
clone size: many
CDR3 DNA: TGTGCCAGCAGGAACCGGGACGGAGGAAACTATGGCTACACCTTC
CDR3 protein: CASRNRDGGNYGYTF

J gene: TRBJ2-7
D gene: TRBD2
V gene: TRBV29-1
clone size: .
CDR3 DNA: TGCAGCGTAGGACTAGCGGCCCTCTCCTACGAGCAGTACTTC
CDR3 protein: CSVGLAALSYEQYF

J gene: TRBJ2-7
D gene: .
V gene: TRBV24-1
clone size: few
CDR3 DNA: TGTGCCACCAGTGATTCCAGGGTAGATACCTACGAGCAGTACTTC
CDR3 protein: CATSDSRVDTYEQYF

J gene: TRBJ2-5
D gene: TRBD1
V gene: TRBV7-9
clone size: .
CDR3 DNA: TGTGCCAGCAGCTTAGCGTCGCCGGGACAGGGCCACCAAGAGACCCAGTACTTC
CDR3 protein: CASSLASPGQGHQETQYF

J gene: TRBJ1-5
D gene: .
V gene: TRBV24-1
clone size: .
CDR3 DNA: TGTGCCACCAGTGATTTAACGGGGAGCAATCAGCCCCAGCATTTT
CDR3 protein: CATSDLTGSNQPQHF

J gene: TRBJ2-3
D gene: TRBD2
V gene: TRBV20-1
clone size: few
CDR3 DNA: TGCAGTGCTAGAGACGGACTAGTAACGCAGTATTTT
CDR3 protein: CSARDGLVTQYF

J gene: TRBJ2-2
D gene: TRBD1
V gene: TRBV29-1
clone size: .
CDR3 DNA: TGCAGCGGCCGACAGGGGGCGCGTTCCGGGGAGCTGTTTTTT
CDR3 protein: CSGRQGARSGELFF

J gene: TRBJ2-7
D gene: TRBD2
V gene: TRBV29-1
clone size: .
CDR3 DNA: TGCAGCGTCACCGGCGGGGGGGGGTCCTCCTACGAGCAGTACTTC
CDR3 protein: CSVTGGGGSSYEQYF